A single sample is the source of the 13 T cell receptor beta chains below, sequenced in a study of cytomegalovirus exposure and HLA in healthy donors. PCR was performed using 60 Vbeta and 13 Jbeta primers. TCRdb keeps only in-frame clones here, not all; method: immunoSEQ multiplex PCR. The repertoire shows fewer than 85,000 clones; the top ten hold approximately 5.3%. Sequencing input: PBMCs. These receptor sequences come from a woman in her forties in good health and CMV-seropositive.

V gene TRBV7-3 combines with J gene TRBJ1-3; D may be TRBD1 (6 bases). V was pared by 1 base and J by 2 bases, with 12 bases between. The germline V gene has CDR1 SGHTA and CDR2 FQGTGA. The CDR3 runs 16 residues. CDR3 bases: TGTGCCAGCAGCTTAAACCCGGCAGGGGCTGGAAACACCATATATTTT. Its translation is CASSLNPAGAGNTIYF.

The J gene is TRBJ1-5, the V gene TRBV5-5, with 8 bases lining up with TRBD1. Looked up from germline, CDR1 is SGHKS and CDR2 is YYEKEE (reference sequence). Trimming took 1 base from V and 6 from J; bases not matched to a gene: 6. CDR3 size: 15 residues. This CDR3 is CASSLSSDRGQPQHF. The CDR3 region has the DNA TGTGCCAGCAGCTTGTCGAGCGACAGGGGTCAGCCCCAGCATTTT.

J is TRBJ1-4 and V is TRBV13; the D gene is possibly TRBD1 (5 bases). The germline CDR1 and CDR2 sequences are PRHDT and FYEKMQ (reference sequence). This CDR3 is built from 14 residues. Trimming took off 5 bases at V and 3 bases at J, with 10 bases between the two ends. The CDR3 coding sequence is TGTGCCAGCAGCCTTCTGACAGCTAATGAAAAACTGTTTTTT. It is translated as CASSLLTANEKLFF.

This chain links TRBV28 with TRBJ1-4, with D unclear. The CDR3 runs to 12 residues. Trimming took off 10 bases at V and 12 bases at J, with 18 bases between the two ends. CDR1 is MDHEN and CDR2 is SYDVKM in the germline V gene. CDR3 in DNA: TGTGCCACCCTTGACACCGCCGGGGAACTGTTTTTT. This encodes CATLDTAGELFF.

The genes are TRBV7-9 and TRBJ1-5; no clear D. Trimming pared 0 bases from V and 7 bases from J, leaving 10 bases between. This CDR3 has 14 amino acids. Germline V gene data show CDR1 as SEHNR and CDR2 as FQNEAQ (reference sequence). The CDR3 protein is CASSLAREGQPQHF. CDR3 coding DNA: TGTGCCAGCAGCTTAGCTAGAGAGGGACAGCCCCAGCATTTT.

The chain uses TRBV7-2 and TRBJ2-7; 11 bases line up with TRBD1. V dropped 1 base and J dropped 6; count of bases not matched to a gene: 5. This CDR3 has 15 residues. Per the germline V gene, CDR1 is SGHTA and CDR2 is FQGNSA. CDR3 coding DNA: TGTGCCAGCAGCTTAGGTCCCGGGACAGGGGGCGAGCAGTACTTC. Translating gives CASSLGPGTGGEQYF.

The CDR3 reads CASSARTSVYNEQFF. CDR3 bases: TGTGCCAGCAGCGCTCGGACTAGCGTCTACAATGAGCAGTTCTTC. The chain employs TRBV5-6 and TRBJ2-1; TRBD2 aligns across 9 bases. The germline V gene has CDR1 SGHDT and CDR2 YYEEEE. This CDR3 is 15 amino acids long. V shed 4 bases and J 3 bases; nucleotides not matched to a gene: 5.

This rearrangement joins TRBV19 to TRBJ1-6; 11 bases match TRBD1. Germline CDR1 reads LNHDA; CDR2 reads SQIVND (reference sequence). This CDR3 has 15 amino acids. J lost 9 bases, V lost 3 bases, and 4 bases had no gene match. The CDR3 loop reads CASSIGQGAGSPLHF. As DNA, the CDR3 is TGTGCCAGTAGTATCGGACAGGGGGCCGGTTCACCCCTCCACTTT.

This CDR3 is CASSDGLASETQYF. The CDR3, as DNA: TGTGCCAGCTCCGATGGACTAGCGTCAGAGACCCAGTACTTC. The chain uses TRBV7-3 and TRBJ2-5, with 9 bases identical to TRBD2. The CDR3 is made up of 14 amino acids. CDR1 and CDR2 from the germline V gene are SGHTA and FQGTGA. Trimming at V came to 8 bases and at J to 4 bases, leaving 8 bases not matched to a gene.

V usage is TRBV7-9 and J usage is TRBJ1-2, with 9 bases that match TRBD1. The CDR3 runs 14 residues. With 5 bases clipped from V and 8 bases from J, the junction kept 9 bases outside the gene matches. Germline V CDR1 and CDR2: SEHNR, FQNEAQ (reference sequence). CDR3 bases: TGTGCCAGCAGCCCCGGGGACAGGGCGAAGGGCTACACCTTC. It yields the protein CASSPGDRAKGYTF.

CDR3 loop: CASSFDRTGELFF. The CDR3 DNA sequence: TGTGCCAGCAGCTTTGACAGAACCGGGGAGCTGTTTTTT. This rearrangement joins TRBV5-6 to TRBJ2-2; D possibly corresponds to TRBD1 (5 bases). Germline V CDR1 and CDR2: SGHDT, YYEEEE. Trimming removed 2 bases at V and 5 bases at J, with 7 bases between. The CDR3 spans 13 residues.

The CDR3 DNA reads TGTGCCATCAGTGATAGGACAGCGAACACAGATACGCAGTATTTT. As protein: CAISDRTANTDTQYF. The genes are TRBV10-3 and TRBJ2-3, with a possible D match to TRBD1 (6 bases). V was pared by 3 bases and J by 2 bases, with 12 bases between. This CDR3 spans 15 amino acids. The germline V gene has CDR1 ENHRY and CDR2 SYGVKD.

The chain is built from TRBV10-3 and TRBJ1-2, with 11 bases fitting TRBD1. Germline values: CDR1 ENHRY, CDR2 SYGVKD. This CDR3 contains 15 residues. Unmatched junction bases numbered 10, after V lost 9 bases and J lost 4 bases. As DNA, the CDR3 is TGTGCCATTTCCCAAGGACAGGGGGCCGTCTATGGCTACACCTTC. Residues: CAISQGQGAVYGYTF.